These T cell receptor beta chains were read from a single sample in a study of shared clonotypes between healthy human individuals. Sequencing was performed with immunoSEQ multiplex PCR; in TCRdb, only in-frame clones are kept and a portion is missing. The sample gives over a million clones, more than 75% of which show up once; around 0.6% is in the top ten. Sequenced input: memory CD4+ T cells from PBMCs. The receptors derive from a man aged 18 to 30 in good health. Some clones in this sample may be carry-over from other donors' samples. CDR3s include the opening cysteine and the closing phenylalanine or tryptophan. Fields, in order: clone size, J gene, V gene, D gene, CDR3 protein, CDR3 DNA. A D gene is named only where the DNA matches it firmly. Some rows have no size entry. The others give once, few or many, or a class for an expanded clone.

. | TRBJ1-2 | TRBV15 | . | CATSSDRTSYGYTF | TGTGCCACCAGCAGTGACCGGACTTCCTATGGCTACACCTTC
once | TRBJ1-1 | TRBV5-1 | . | CASSFLTNTEAFF | TGCGCCAGCAGCTTTCTCACGAACACTGAAGCTTTCTTT
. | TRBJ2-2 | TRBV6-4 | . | CASMAPNTGELFF | TGTGCCAGCATGGCGCCGAACACCGGGGAGCTGTTTTTT
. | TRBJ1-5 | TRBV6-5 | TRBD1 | CASRRGQGSAQPQHF | TGTGCCAGCAGACGGGGACAGGGGTCGGCTCAGCCCCAGCATTTT
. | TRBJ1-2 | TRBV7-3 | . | CASSITGWDGYTF | TGTGCCAGCAGCATAACAGGGTGGGATGGCTACACCTTC
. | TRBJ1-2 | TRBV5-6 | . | CASSMLHREANYGYTF | TGTGCCAGCAGCATGTTACACAGGGAAGCTAACTATGGCTACACCTTC
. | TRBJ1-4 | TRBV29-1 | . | CSASAGNEKLFF | TGCAGCGCCTCCGCAGGGAATGAAAAACTGTTTTTT
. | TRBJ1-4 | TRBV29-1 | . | CSVEDRRGLGEKLFF | TGCAGCGTTGAAGATCGAAGGGGCTTAGGTGAAAAACTGTTTTTT
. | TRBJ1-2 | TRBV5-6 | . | CASSLLRGGGYTF | TGTGCCAGCAGCCTCCTCCGGGGAGGCGGCTACACCTTC
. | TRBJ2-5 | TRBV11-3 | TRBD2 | CASSYGSRTSGDHGETQYF | TGTGCCAGCAGCTATGGATCGCGGACTAGCGGTGATCATGGGGAGACCCAGTACTTC
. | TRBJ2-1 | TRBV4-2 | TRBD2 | CASSQFSGRAYNEQFF | TGTGCCAGCAGCCAATTTAGCGGGAGGGCCTATAATGAGCAGTTCTTC
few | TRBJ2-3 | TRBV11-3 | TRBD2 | CASSRLAGAVDTQYF | TGTGCCAGCAGCAGACTAGCGGGAGCGGTAGATACGCAGTATTTT
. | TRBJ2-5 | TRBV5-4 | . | CASSFAGQETQYF | TGTGCCAGCAGCTTTGCGGGGCAAGAGACCCAGTACTTC